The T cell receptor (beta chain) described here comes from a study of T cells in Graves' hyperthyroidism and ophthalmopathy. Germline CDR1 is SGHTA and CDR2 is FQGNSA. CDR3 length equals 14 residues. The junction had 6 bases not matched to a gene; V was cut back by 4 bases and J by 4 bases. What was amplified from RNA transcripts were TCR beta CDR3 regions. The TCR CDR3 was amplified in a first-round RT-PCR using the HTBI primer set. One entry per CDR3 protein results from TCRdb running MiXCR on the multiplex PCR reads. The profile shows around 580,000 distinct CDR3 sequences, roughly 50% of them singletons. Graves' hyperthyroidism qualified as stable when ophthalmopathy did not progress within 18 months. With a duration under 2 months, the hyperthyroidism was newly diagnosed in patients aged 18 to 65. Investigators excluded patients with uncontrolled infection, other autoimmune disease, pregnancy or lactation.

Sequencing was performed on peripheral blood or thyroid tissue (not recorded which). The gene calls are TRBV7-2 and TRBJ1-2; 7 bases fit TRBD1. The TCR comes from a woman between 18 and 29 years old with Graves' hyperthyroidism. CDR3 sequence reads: CASSYGDRSYGYTF. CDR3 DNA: TGTGCCAGCAGCTACGGGGACAGATCCTATGGCTACACCTTC.